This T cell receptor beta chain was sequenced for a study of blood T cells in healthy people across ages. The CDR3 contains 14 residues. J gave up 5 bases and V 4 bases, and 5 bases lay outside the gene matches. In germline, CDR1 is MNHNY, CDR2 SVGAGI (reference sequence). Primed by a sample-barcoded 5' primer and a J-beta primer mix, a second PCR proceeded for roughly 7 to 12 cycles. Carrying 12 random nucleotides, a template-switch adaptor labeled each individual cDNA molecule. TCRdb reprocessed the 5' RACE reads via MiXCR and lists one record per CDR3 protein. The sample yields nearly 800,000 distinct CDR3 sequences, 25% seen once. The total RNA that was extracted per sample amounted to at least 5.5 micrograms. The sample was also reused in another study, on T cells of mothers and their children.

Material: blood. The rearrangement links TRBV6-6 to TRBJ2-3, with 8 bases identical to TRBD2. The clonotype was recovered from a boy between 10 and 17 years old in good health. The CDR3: CASSSGTRGDTQYF. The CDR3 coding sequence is TGTGCCAGCAGTTCCGGGACTAGAGGAGATACGCAGTATTTT.